The next 26 T cell receptor beta chains were all read from a single sample in a study of T cells in Graves' hyperthyroidism and ophthalmopathy. Template material for amplifying TCR beta CDR3 regions consisted of RNA transcripts. The primer set for the first-round RT-PCR of the TCR CDR3 was HTBI. Using its own MiXCR run on the multiplex PCR reads, TCRdb lists one record per CDR3 protein. Among 640,000 or so distinct CDR3 sequences, approximately 15% were seen once, and the ten largest hold around 7%. The sequenced material came from blood. These receptors came from a woman between 18 and 30 years old with Graves' ophthalmopathy.

This clonotype has more than one count but fewer than ten. The rearrangement joins TRBV4-3 to TRBJ2-3; D might be TRBD1 (5 bases). This CDR3 has 15 residues. Per germline, CDR1 LGHNA and CDR2 YSLEER. Trimming took 0 bases from V and 2 from J, leaving 9 bases between them. The chain's CDR3 is CASSQEVGHTDTQYF. CDR3 in DNA: TGCGCCAGCAGCCAAGAGGTTGGACACACAGATACGCAGTATTTT.

This clonotype was counted many times. The chain uses TRBV20-1 and TRBJ2-3; 9 nucleotides agree with TRBD2. This CDR3 region has 16 residues. Unmatched junction bases numbered 6, after V lost 0 bases and J lost 2 bases. Per the germline V gene, CDR1 is DFQATT and CDR2 is SNEGSKA (reference sequence). The CDR3 is CSARDSAGGTTDTQYF. The CDR3, as DNA: TGCAGTGCTAGAGATTCGGCGGGAGGGACCACAGATACGCAGTATTTT.

The rearrangement joins TRBV6-2 or TRBV6-3 to TRBJ2-5, with 9 bases lining up with TRBD2. The CDR3 covers 15 residues. V was pared by 8 bases and J by 3 bases, with 10 bases of the junction left unmatched. Germline CDR1 is MNHEY and CDR2 is SVGEGT. CDR3 nucleotide sequence: TGTGCCAGCGGCCTCTTAGCGGGGGATGAAGAGACCCAGTACTTC. Translated: CASGLLAGDEETQYF.

This clonotype was seen repeatedly, ten times or more. The chain recombines TRBV7-9 with TRBJ2-5; 10 positions match TRBD2. The V gene end was trimmed by 5 bases and the J gene end by 5 bases; junction bases not matched to a gene: 14. CDR1 and CDR2 from the germline V gene are SEHNR and FQNEAQ (reference sequence). The CDR3 totals 17 residues. The CDR3 bases are TGTGCCAGCAGCCCCGCGAAGGCGAGCGGGAGGGGGGAGACCCAGTACTTC. Amino acid sequence: CASSPAKASGRGETQYF.

This clonotype was recorded many times. The chain joins TRBV7-3 to TRBJ1-5; unclear D gene. Trimming shortened V by 5 bases and J by 7 bases, and 15 bases separated the two germline ends. This CDR3 is built from 14 residues. Germline V gene sequence: CDR1 SGHTA, CDR2 FQGTGA. CDR3 residues: CASSMPGPGQPQHF. CDR3 in DNA: TGTGCCAGCAGCATGCCCGGGCCGGGCCAGCCCCAGCATTTT.

This clonotype was seen ten or more times. The rearrangement uses TRBV2 and TRBJ2-7; the match to TRBD2 covers 10 bases. With V trimmed by 4 bases and J by 2 bases, 5 bases remained unmatched. CDR1 SNHLY and CDR2 FYNNEI come from the germline V gene. The CDR3 is 15 residues long. The CDR3 DNA follows: TGTGCCAGCAGTGCAAGGCTAGCGGGAGCCTACGAGCAGTACTTC. Its translation: CASSARLAGAYEQYF.

This clonotype has just a few counts. CDR3 loop: CASGLDGLSNQPQHF. CDR3 DNA: TGTGCTAGTGGTTTGGACGGGCTTAGCAATCAGCCCCAGCATTTT. The V call is TRBV12-5, the J call TRBJ1-5, with D hard to call. The V end lost 1 base, the J end lost 0 bases, and 7 bases lay between the germline ends. This CDR3 comprises 15 residues. Germline V CDR1 and CDR2: LGHNT, FRNRAP.

In this sample, this clonotype turned up many times. V and J are TRBV6-1 and TRBJ1-5; a weak D match, TRBD1 (6 bases). Trimming removed 8 bases from V and 11 bases from J, with 25 bases in between. Germline-derived CDR1 and CDR2 are MNHNS and SASEGT. This CDR3 region has 15 residues. The CDR3 coding sequence is TGTGCCAGCCCCACCCCAGGGGCCGAGGGGCAGGCCCAGCATTTT. Its translation: CASPTPGAEGQAQHF.

This clonotype was found a few times. The chain employs TRBV4-3 and TRBJ2-7; 9 positions match TRBD2. With V trimmed by 4 bases and J by 4 bases, 8 bases remained unmatched. The CDR3 length is 15 residues. Germline V gene sequence: CDR1 LGHNA, CDR2 YSLEER. Here the CDR3 DNA reads TGCGCCAGCAGCCCCGGACTAGCGACTTGGTACGAGCAGTACTTC. As protein: CASSPGLATWYEQYF.

V gene TRBV19 combines with J gene TRBJ2-2; TRBD2 matches 9 bases. The V and J ends lost 4 bases and 3 bases, in that order; junction bases with no gene match: 15. Germline V gene data show CDR1 as LNHDA and CDR2 as SQIVND (reference sequence). CDR3 size: 19 residues. The CDR3 spells CASSRNPLAGRHYTGELFF. The DNA of the CDR3 is TGTGCCAGTAGTAGAAACCCCCTAGCGGGAAGGCACTACACCGGGGAGCTGTTTTTT.

This clonotype was counted at least ten times. This chain uses TRBV7-9 with TRBJ2-7, with no clear D. Trimming took 5 bases from V and 6 from J, leaving 14 bases between them. The CDR3 contains 13 residues. Germline lookup yields CDR1 SEHNR and CDR2 FQNEAQ (reference sequence). CDR3 amino acids: CASSLFDVPEQYF. DNA for the CDR3: TGTGCCAGCAGCCTCTTCGACGTCCCCGAGCAGTACTTC.

This clonotype appeared many times. The rearrangement links TRBV7-2 to TRBJ2-3, with TRBD2 as a possible D gene (5 bases). There are 15 residues in the CDR3. The V gene lost 5 bases and the J gene lost 5 bases, with 17 bases spanning the gap. Germline V gives CDR1 SGHTA, CDR2 FQGNSA. The CDR3 reads CASSQVTGSVDTQYF. The CDR3 coding sequence is TGTGCCAGCAGCCAAGTTACGGGGTCGGTAGATACGCAGTATTTT. The full variable domain, in which reference TRBV7-2 and TRBJ2-3 provide the parts outside the CDR3, is GAGVSQSPSNKVTEKGKDVELRCDPISGHTALYWYRQSLGQGLEFLIYFQGNSAPDKSGLPSDRFSAERTGGSVSTLTIQRTQQEDSAVYLCASSQVTGSVDTQYFGPGTRLTVL.

This clonotype was counted many times. The J gene is TRBJ2-7, the V gene TRBV24-1; D may be TRBD1 (7 bases). The CDR3 length is 15 residues. The V end lost 9 bases, the J end lost 2 bases, and 19 bases lay between the germline ends. Germline assignment: CDR1 KGHDR and CDR2 SFDVKD. The CDR3 loop is CATAGGDRAPYEQYF. The CDR3 coding sequence is TGTGCCACCGCCGGGGGAGACAGGGCCCCCTACGAGCAGTACTTC.

This chain joins TRBV7-2 and TRBJ1-4; unclear D gene. The germline gives CDR1 SGHTA, CDR2 FQGNSA. V was clipped by 0 bases and J by 8 bases, with 7 bases between them. This CDR3 spans 13 amino acids. CDR3 residues: CASSLASREKLFF. The CDR3 nucleotides read TGTGCCAGCAGCTTAGCGTCAAGAGAAAAACTGTTTTTT.

This clonotype was counted many times. This rearrangement joins TRBV18 to TRBJ1-2, with D hard to call. Trimming shortened V by 3 bases and J by 8 bases, and 16 bases separated the two germline ends. CDR3 size: 14 residues. Germline CDR1 and CDR2: KGHSH and LQKENI. CDR3 bases: TGTGCCAGCTCACCCAACCTGGAGGGAAACGGCTACACCTTC. It specifies CASSPNLEGNGYTF.

This clonotype was observed at least ten times. This chain connects TRBV7-3 to TRBJ2-1; no definite D call. CDR3 size: 13 residues. With 2 bases removed from V and 9 bases from J, the gap between germline ends came to 11 bases. Germline V lookup: CDR1 SGHTA, CDR2 FQGTGA. The CDR3 DNA follows: TGTGCCAGCAGCTTAGCTCAGGACGGTGAGCAGTTCTTC. This codes for CASSLAQDGEQFF.

This clonotype was seen ten or more times. This chain connects TRBV7-2 to TRBJ1-2; D is possibly TRBD1 (5 bases). Germline V gene lookup returns CDR1 SGHTA and CDR2 FQGNSA. V shed 5 bases and J shed 3 bases, with 16 bases lying between them. The CDR3 runs to 15 residues. In DNA, the CDR3 is TGTGCCAGCAGCCTCTTGACGGGGGGTCACTATGGCTACACCTTC. Translating gives CASSLLTGGHYGYTF.

In its sample, this clonotype was seen a few times. This chain links TRBV6-1 with TRBJ1-5; unclear D gene. With 4 bases removed from V and 7 bases from J, the gap between germline ends came to 11 bases. The V gene's germline CDR1 is MNHNS and CDR2 SASEGT. The CDR3 covers 13 residues. CDR3 loop: CASSAAEVQPQHF. As DNA, the CDR3 is TGTGCCAGCAGTGCCGCAGAGGTACAGCCCCAGCATTTT.

This clonotype has more than one count but fewer than ten. The rearrangement links TRBV3-1 to TRBJ1-4; D is undetermined. The V end was cut by 4 bases, the J end by 10 bases, with 10 bases between. Germline V gene lookup returns CDR1 LGHDT and CDR2 YNNKEL (reference sequence). The CDR3 consists of 12 residues. The CDR3 here is CASSPRRGKLFF. The CDR3, as DNA: TGTGCCAGCAGCCCACGGCGGGGAAAACTGTTTTTT.

In this sample, this clonotype turned up many times. This rearrangement joins TRBV30 to TRBJ2-5; TRBD2 matches at 7 bases. The CDR3 sequence is 14 residues long. With 4 bases clipped from V and 2 bases from J, the junction kept 7 bases outside the gene matches. Germline V gene data show CDR1 as GTSNPN and CDR2 as SVGIG (reference sequence). The CDR3 sequence is CAWKPWTSQETQYF. The CDR3 DNA follows: TGTGCCTGGAAGCCGTGGACTAGTCAAGAGACCCAGTACTTC.

This clonotype occurred many times. The chain joins TRBV7-9 to TRBJ1-1; D unresolved. The germline V gene has CDR1 SEHNR and CDR2 FQNEAQ (reference sequence). The CDR3 has 11 residues. Trimming shortened V by 5 bases and J by 7 bases, and 8 bases separated the two germline ends. The CDR3 here is CASSPAYEAFF. CDR3 sequence (DNA): TGTGCCAGCAGCCCCGCATATGAAGCTTTCTTT. The full variable domain, rest sourced from reference TRBV7-9 and TRBJ1-1, is DTGVSQNPRHKITKRGQNVTFRCDPISEHNRLYWYRQTLGQGPEFLTYFQNEAQLEKSRLLSDRFSAERPKGSFSTLEIQRTEQGDSAMYLCASSPAYEAFFGQGTRLTVV.

In the case of this clonotype: One base away lies a much larger clone, so this may be a sequencing read error. CDR3 in amino acids: CASSFQGGMFQLQHF. The CDR3 DNA is TGTGCCAGCAGTTTCCAGGGGGGGATGTTCCAGCTCCAGCATTTT. J is TRBJ1-5 and V is TRBV28, with 7 bases that match TRBD1. Germline V gene sequence: CDR1 MDHEN, CDR2 SYDVKM. The CDR3 runs 15 residues.

This clonotype came up many times. The V and J genes are TRBV18 and TRBJ1-1; D remains ambiguous. CDR3 size: 15 residues. V lost 3 bases to trimming and J lost 1 base, with 12 bases between them. CDR1 and CDR2 (germline): KGHSH, LQKENI. The CDR3, as DNA: TGTGCCAGCTCACCTAATCGGGGTACGAACACTGAAGCTTTCTTT. Translating it yields CASSPNRGTNTEAFF.

This clonotype has just a few counts. This chain uses TRBV12-3 or TRBV12-4 with TRBJ2-6, with TRBD2 identical over 13 bases. This CDR3 spans 20 amino acids. V lost 3 bases to trimming and J lost 2 bases; unmatched junction nucleotides: 10. CDR3 nucleotides: TGTGCCAGCAGTTTTACTGTACTAGCGGGAGGGCCTACTGGGGCCAACGTCCTGACTTTC. This gives the protein CASSFTVLAGGPTGANVLTF.

The chain links TRBV7-2 to TRBJ1-6; unclear D gene. The V gene lost 5 bases and the J gene lost 8 bases, with 7 bases spanning the gap. The CDR3 totals 12 residues. Germline loops: CDR1 SGHTA, CDR2 FQGNSA. CDR3 bases: TGTGCCAGCAGCCCACAAGATTCACCCCTCCACTTT. Amino acid sequence: CASSPQDSPLHF.

This clonotype showed up many times. The chain has TRBV6-1 and TRBJ2-1; the match to TRBD2 covers 8 bases. Trimming cost V 6 bases and J 1 base; bases outside gene matches: 8. Germline loops: CDR1 MNHNS, CDR2 SASEGT. This CDR3 region has 16 residues. The CDR3 DNA sequence: TGTGCCAGCAGACCAAGGGGACTAGGATCCTACAATGAGCAGTTCTTC. This translates into CASRPRGLGSYNEQFF.